This TCR beta chain derives from a study of control samples from healthy donors and cancer patients. Sequencing used immunoSEQ multiplex PCR; TCRdb keeps in-frame clones, though not all of them. The table records about 150,000 clones, more than 85% of them present only once. Looked up from germline, CDR1 is GTSNPN and CDR2 is SVGIG (reference sequence). V was pared by 0 bases and J by 5 bases, with 7 bases between. The CDR3 covers 12 residues. The sequenced sample consisted of blood. The clonotype comes from a man between 25 and 39 years old in good health. The rearrangement links TRBV30 to TRBJ1-1, with D uncertain. CDR3 protein: CAWSVGFTEAFF. CDR3 bases: TGTGCCTGGAGTGTCGGATTTACTGAAGCTTTCTTT. The variable domain in full, completed from reference TRBV30 and TRBJ1-1, reads SQTIHQWPATLVQPVGSPLSLECTVEGTSNPNLYWYRQAAGRGLQLLFYSVGIGQISSEVPQNLSASRPQDRQFILSSKKLLLSDSGFYLCAWSVGFTEAFFGQGTRLTVV.